These 26 T cell receptor beta chains were all obtained from the same sample, sequenced in a study of neurological immune-mediated disorders. MiXCR, run by TCRdb on the 5' RACE reads, gives a single entry per CDR3 protein. The sample has roughly 48,000 distinct CDR3 sequences; more than 9.5% are singletons. Time point in this sample: longitudinal time-point 3. Sequencing was performed on PBMCs. These receptors all stem from a male donor with HTLV-1-associated myelopathy (HAM/TSP).

In its sample, this clonotype is medium-sized. The chain's CDR3 is CASAVAAGGGHTQYF. Here the CDR3 DNA reads TGTGCCAGCGCTGTTGCAGCGGGGGGGGGCCATACGCAGTATTTT. The genes are TRBV21-1 and TRBJ2-3; the D segment call TRBD2 is taken from the table without a DNA check. TRBV21-1 is marked as a pseudogene. CDR3 size: 15 residues.

This clonotype was counted many times. The chain couples TRBV6-2 or TRBV6-3 to TRBJ1-6; TRBD1 might be the D (5 bases). There are 12 residues in the CDR3. V gave up 2 bases and J gave up 14 bases, with 10 bases separating them. The germline V gene has CDR1 MNHEY and CDR2 SVGEGT. The DNA of the CDR3 is TGTGCCAGCAGTTACCGAGACAGAGCCCTCCACTTT. Its protein is CASSYRDRALHF.

The sample holds many counts of this clonotype. This chain links TRBV5-1 with TRBJ2-7; D is possibly TRBD1 (6 bases). This CDR3 comprises 16 residues. V shed 0 bases and J shed 0 bases, with 13 bases lying between them. Germline CDR1 and CDR2: SGHRS and YFSETQ. For the CDR3, the DNA is TGCGCCAGCAGCTTGGGGCAGGGGATAAACTCCTACGAGCAGTACTTC. Its protein product is CASSLGQGINSYEQYF. The entire variable domain, with the rest obtained from reference TRBV5-1 and TRBJ2-7, is as follows: KAGVTQTPRYLIKTRGQQVTLSCSPISGHRSVSWYQQTPGQGLQFLFEYFSETQRNKGNFPGRFSGRQFSNSRSEMNVSTLELGDSALYLCASSLGQGINSYEQYFGPGTRLTVT.

This clonotype was detected many times. This chain connects TRBV2 to TRBJ2-5; D is perhaps TRBD2 (5 bases). Trimming removed 1 base at V and 2 bases at J, with 8 bases between. The CDR3 spans 14 residues. Germline V gene data show CDR1 as SNHLY and CDR2 as FYNNEI. In DNA, the CDR3 is TGTGCCAGCAGTGAAGTGGGAGAGCAAGAGACCCAGTACTTC. Translating it yields CASSEVGEQETQYF. Full variable domain (outside the CDR3, taken from reference TRBV2 and TRBJ2-5): EPEVTQTPSHQVTQMGQEVILRCVPISNHLYFYWYRQILGQKVEFLVSFYNNEISEKSEIFDDQFSVERPDGSNFTLKIRSTKLEDSAMYFCASSEVGEQETQYFGPGTRLLVL.

This clonotype was seen repeatedly, ten times or more. The rearrangement joins TRBV5-1 to TRBJ1-1, with TRBD1 matching 8 bases. The germline gives CDR1 SGHRS, CDR2 YFSETQ. J was trimmed by 8 bases and V by 0 bases; bases with no gene match: 9. CDR3 length: 15 residues. CDR3 DNA sequence: TGCGCCAGCAGCTTGGCCGGCAGGGGGCTAATAGAAGCTTTCTTT. Amino acids: CASSLAGRGLIEAFF. The variable domain in full, with the rest retrieved from reference TRBV5-1 and TRBJ1-1, is KAGVTQTPRYLIKTRGQQVTLSCSPISGHRSVSWYQQTPGQGLQFLFEYFSETQRNKGNFPGRFSGRQFSNSRSEMNVSTLELGDSALYLCASSLAGRGLIEAFFGQGTRLTVV.

The rearrangement uses TRBV5-1 and TRBJ2-3; possibly TRBD1 for D (5 bases). The CDR3 is 15 amino acids. Germline assignment: CDR1 SGHRS and CDR2 YFSETQ. V lost 5 bases, J lost 2 bases, and 15 bases lay in between. The CDR3 DNA reads TGCGCCAGCAGATCAGGGTCCCTTTCCACAGATACGCAGTATTTT. Its protein is CASRSGSLSTDTQYF.

This clonotype was detected many times. The chain recombines TRBV12-3 or TRBV12-4 with TRBJ1-5; 7 bases line up with TRBD1. With 6 bases clipped from V and 7 bases from J, the junction kept 6 bases outside the gene matches. The CDR3 sequence is 13 residues long. Here the CDR3 DNA reads TGTGCCAGCAGCCAGGACAGGCACCAGCCCCAGCATTTT. It encodes CASSQDRHQPQHF.

This clonotype was detected ten times or more. The gene calls are TRBV4-3 and TRBJ1-3; D ambiguous. Germline CDR1 and CDR2: LGHNA and YSLEER. V lost 0 bases and J 2 bases, leaving 8 bases between the germline ends. This CDR3 comprises 15 residues. The CDR3 spells CASSQDFNAGNTIYF. CDR3 DNA: TGCGCCAGCAGCCAAGATTTTAATGCTGGAAACACCATATATTTT.

This clonotype occurred many times. The chain uses TRBV5-1 and TRBJ1-4; D unclear. CDR1 is SGHRS and CDR2 is YFSETQ in the germline V gene. Trimming took off 4 bases at V and 0 bases at J, with 7 bases between the two ends. The CDR3 is 14 residues long. This CDR3 is CASSQRATNEKLFF. CDR3 coding DNA: TGCGCCAGCAGCCAGCGTGCAACTAATGAAAAACTGTTTTTT.

The V call is TRBV10-3, the J call TRBJ2-7, with 8 bases fitting TRBD2. Per germline, CDR1 ENHRY and CDR2 SYGVKD. The CDR3 has 17 amino acids. The trim removed 2 bases at V and 3 bases at J, leaving 12 bases unmatched. For the CDR3, the DNA is TGTGCCATCAGTGAGCCCCTGACTAGCGAGAAAGGCTACGAGCAGTACTTC. This gives the protein CAISEPLTSEKGYEQYF.

At least ten counts were recorded for this clonotype. The chain uses TRBV5-1 and TRBJ2-7, with 8 bases lining up with TRBD2. The CDR3 is made up of 15 amino acids. Per germline, CDR1 SGHRS and CDR2 YFSETQ. Trimming at V came to 0 bases and at J to 0 bases, leaving 2 bases not matched to a gene. The CDR3 nucleotides are TGCGCCAGCAGCTTGGTCGGGGGGGGCTCCTACGAGCAGTACTTC. It yields the protein CASSLVGGGSYEQYF.

Many counts were recorded for this clonotype. The V gene is TRBV5-6, the J gene TRBJ2-5; no firm D call. CDR3 length: 16 residues. The V gene lost 4 bases and the J gene lost 0 bases, with 16 bases spanning the gap. CDR1 and CDR2 (germline): SGHDT, YYEEEE. This chain's CDR3 is CASSGWCGADQETQYF. The DNA for the CDR3 is TGTGCCAGCAGCGGGTGGTGTGGCGCGGACCAAGAGACCCAGTACTTC.

This clonotype was observed at least ten times. V is TRBV6-5 and J is TRBJ1-1, with 8 bases lining up with TRBD1. CDR3 length: 14 residues. Germline CDR1 reads MNHEY; CDR2 reads SVGAGI. The V segment lost 4 bases and the J segment 1 base; nucleotides outside the gene matches: 2. In nucleotides, the CDR3 is TGTGCCAGCAGTTGGACAGGGTGGAACACTGAAGCTTTCTTT. As protein: CASSWTGWNTEAFF.

This clonotype was counted many times. CDR3 amino acids: CASSGTGGRGGTEAFF. CDR3 bases: TGTGCCAGCAGCGGAACAGGGGGCAGAGGAGGGACTGAAGCTTTCTTT. The genes are TRBV7-9 and TRBJ1-1; 9 positions match TRBD1. CDR3 length equals 16 residues. Trimming at V came to 5 bases and at J to 5 bases, leaving 12 bases not matched to a gene. Germline loops: CDR1 SEHNR, CDR2 FQNEAQ (reference sequence).

The rearrangement links TRBV20-1 to TRBJ2-5; maybe TRBD2 (5 bases). Trimming removed 0 bases at V and 2 bases at J, with 10 bases between. This CDR3 comprises 14 residues. Germline lookup yields CDR1 DFQATT and CDR2 SNEGSKA (reference sequence). The CDR3 is CSARDPGMQETQYF. In nucleotides, the CDR3 is TGCAGTGCTAGAGATCCGGGGATGCAAGAGACCCAGTACTTC.

In this sample, this clonotype turned up many times. The genes are TRBV6-2 or TRBV6-3 and TRBJ1-5; D ambiguous. The CDR3 has 13 amino acids. Germline lookup yields CDR1 MNHEY and CDR2 SVGEGT. V lost 2 bases to trimming and J lost 6 bases, with 8 bases between them. The CDR3 sequence: CASSYLGGQPQHF. CDR3 sequence (DNA): TGTGCCAGCAGTTACCTGGGAGGTCAGCCCCAGCATTTT.

This clonotype came up many times. The J gene is TRBJ1-4, the V gene TRBV7-9, with 7 bases aligning to TRBD1. Trimming cost V 2 bases and J 3 bases; bases outside gene matches: 6. The germline V gene encodes CDR1 SEHNR and CDR2 FQNEAQ (reference sequence). The length of the CDR3 is 16 residues. In nucleotides, the CDR3 is TGTGCCAGCAGCTTAATCTCCGGGACAGCTAATGAAAAACTGTTTTTT. Translated: CASSLISGTANEKLFF.

There are many counts of this clonotype. The rearrangement uses TRBV7-2 and TRBJ2-1; 11 bases map to TRBD2. After removal of 4 bases from V and 7 bases from J, the junction contained 9 bases not matched to a gene. The V gene's germline CDR1 is SGHTA and CDR2 FQGNSA. This CDR3 contains 16 residues. The CDR3 is CASSSLAGDRWNEQFF. DNA of the CDR3: TGTGCCAGCAGCTCACTAGCGGGGGACCGCTGGAATGAGCAGTTCTTC.

This clonotype was recorded many times. The chain carries TRBV7-2 and TRBJ1-1; 7 bases align to TRBD1. CDR1 SGHTA and CDR2 FQGNSA come from the germline V gene. This CDR3 has 13 amino acids. The V segment lost 3 bases and the J segment 4 bases; nucleotides outside the gene matches: 2. The CDR3 region is CASSFRQGTEAFF. The CDR3 region has the DNA TGTGCCAGCAGCTTCAGACAGGGCACTGAAGCTTTCTTT.

There are many counts of this clonotype. V gene TRBV6-2 or TRBV6-3 combines with J gene TRBJ2-7; tentatively, D is TRBD1 (5 bases). The germline gives CDR1 MNHEY, CDR2 SVGEGT. The length of the CDR3 is 12 residues. Trimming removed 5 bases at V and 3 bases at J, with 8 bases between. The chain's CDR3 is CASSLTDYEQYF. CDR3 in DNA: TGTGCCAGCAGTCTGACAGACTACGAGCAGTACTTC.

This clonotype has ten or more counts. The rearrangement uses TRBV10-3 and TRBJ1-1; D gene unclear. The V gene lost 0 bases and the J gene lost 3 bases, with 14 bases spanning the gap. In germline, CDR1 is ENHRY, CDR2 SYGVKD. The CDR3 covers 16 residues. CDR3 region: CAISESLGSPDTEAFF. The CDR3 DNA reads TGTGCCATCAGTGAGTCGCTAGGGTCTCCTGACACTGAAGCTTTCTTT.

The table lists this clonotype with a few counts. This rearrangement joins TRBV14 to TRBJ2-3; the D is unclear. V was clipped by 5 bases and J by 0 bases, with 12 bases between them. From germline, CDR1 is SGHDN and CDR2 FVKESK. The CDR3 has 15 amino acids. CDR3 amino acids: CASSFMLGSTDTQYF. CDR3 nucleotide sequence: TGTGCCAGCAGCTTCATGTTGGGCAGCACAGATACGCAGTATTTT.

This clonotype was counted at least ten times. V gene TRBV6-2 or TRBV6-3 combines with J gene TRBJ1-1; D is unresolved. The germline CDR1 and CDR2 sequences are MNHEY and SVGEGT. The CDR3 consists of 14 residues. Trimming removed 7 bases at V and 7 bases at J, with 19 bases between. As DNA, the CDR3 is TGTGCCAGCAAAACGCCCCTCGGGCCCAATGAAGCTTTCTTT. Translated: CASKTPLGPNEAFF.

This clonotype appeared many times. The V gene is TRBV27, the J gene TRBJ2-1; TRBD2 aligns across 13 bases. This CDR3 contains 16 residues. The V gene end was trimmed by 6 bases and the J gene end by 5 bases; junction bases not matched to a gene: 7. Germline V gene lookup returns CDR1 MNHEY and CDR2 SMNVEV (reference sequence). The CDR3 coding sequence is TGTGCCAGCAGCCCTAGACTAGCGGGGGGTGACAATGAGCAGTTCTTC. It translates to CASSPRLAGGDNEQFF.

This clonotype has ten or more counts. The J gene is TRBJ2-2, the V gene TRBV5-1; weak D call: TRBD2 (6 bases). Germline CDR1 and CDR2: SGHRS and YFSETQ. The V and J ends lost 4 bases and 1 base respectively, with 14 bases between them. This CDR3 has 16 amino acids. CDR3 sequence: CASSPPGVLNTGELFF. CDR3 sequence (DNA): TGCGCCAGCAGCCCCCCGGGGGTACTGAACACCGGGGAGCTGTTTTTT.

This clonotype was recorded a few times. The chain joins TRBV27 to TRBJ1-5; D is perhaps TRBD1 (5 bases). This CDR3 has 15 amino acids. Germline CDR1 reads MNHEY; CDR2 reads SMNVEV (reference sequence). V gave up 3 bases and J gave up 1 base, with 10 bases separating them. CDR3 nucleotide sequence: TGTGCCAGCAGTTTTCGGAGGGACAGCAATCAGCCCCAGCATTTT. Translating it yields CASSFRRDSNQPQHF.